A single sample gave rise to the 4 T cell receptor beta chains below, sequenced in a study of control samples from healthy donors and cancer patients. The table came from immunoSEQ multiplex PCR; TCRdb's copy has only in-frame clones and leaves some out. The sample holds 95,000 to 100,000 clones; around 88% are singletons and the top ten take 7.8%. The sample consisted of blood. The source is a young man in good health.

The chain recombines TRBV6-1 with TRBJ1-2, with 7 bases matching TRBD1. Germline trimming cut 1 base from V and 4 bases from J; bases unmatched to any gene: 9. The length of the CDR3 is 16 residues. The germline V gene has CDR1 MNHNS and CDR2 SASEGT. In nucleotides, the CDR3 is TGTGCCAGCAGTGAAGTGGAGGGGGCGGTTGCCTATGGCTACACCTTC. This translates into CASSEVEGAVAYGYTF.

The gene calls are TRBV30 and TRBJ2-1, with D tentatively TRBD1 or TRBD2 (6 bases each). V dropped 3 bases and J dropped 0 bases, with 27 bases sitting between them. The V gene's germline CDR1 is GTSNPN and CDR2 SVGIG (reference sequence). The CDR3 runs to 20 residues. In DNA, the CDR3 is TGTGCCTGGAGACAAGCACGGGGGCAGACGGGACCAAGCTCCTACAATGAGCAGTTCTTC. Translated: CAWRQARGQTGPSSYNEQFF. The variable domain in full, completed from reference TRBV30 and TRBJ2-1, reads SQTIHQWPATLVQPVGSPLSLECTVEGTSNPNLYWYRQAAGRGLQLLFYSVGIGQISSEVPQNLSASRPQDRQFILSSKKLLLSDSGFYLCAWRQARGQTGPSSYNEQFFGPGTRLTVL.

CDR3 nucleotide sequence: TGTGCCACCAGTGGGGCGGAGGAAGGTAGGCCCTATGGCTACACCTTC. Protein sequence: CATSGAEEGRPYGYTF. J is TRBJ1-2 and V is TRBV24-1; D remains unclear. Germline lookup yields CDR1 KGHDR and CDR2 SFDVKD. This CDR3 has 16 residues. V lost 5 bases and J 4 bases, leaving 19 bases between the germline ends.

The CDR3 coding sequence is TGCAGCGCTGACAGGGGGCGCGGGTATGAGACCCAGTACTTC. Encoded protein: CSADRGRGYETQYF. The chain has TRBV29-1 and TRBJ2-5; 10 nucleotides agree with TRBD1. V lost 7 bases and J lost 5; bases outside the gene matches: 10. The CDR3 consists of 14 residues. The V gene's germline CDR1 is SQVTM and CDR2 ANQGSEA.